This T cell receptor (beta chain) comes out of a study of lymphopenia after photon versus proton radiotherapy. Libraries were prepared by immunoSEQ multiplex PCR; TCRdb keeps only in-frame clonotypes and omits some of them. Here the sample spans roughly 30,000 clones, over 85% being singletons. CDR1 is LGHNT and CDR2 is FRNRAP in the germline V gene. V dropped 5 bases and J dropped 6 bases, with 19 bases sitting between them. The CDR3 has 16 amino acids. Sequenced here: peripheral blood, sampled from a patient treated with photon-based radiotherapy. The chain uses TRBV12-5 and TRBJ2-2, with D uncertain. The origin of this receptor is a woman aged 50 to 60 with cholangiocarcinoma. CDR3 protein: CASGLNRVQFPGELFF. CDR3 DNA sequence: TGTGCTAGTGGTCTGAACCGGGTCCAGTTTCCCGGGGAGCTGTTTTTT. The full variable domain, rest sourced from reference TRBV12-5 and TRBJ2-2, is DARVTQTPRHKVTEMGQEVTMRCQPILGHNTVFWYRQTMMQGLELLAYFRNRAPLDDSGMPKDRFSAEMPDATLATLKIQPSEPRDSAVYFCASGLNRVQFPGELFFGEGSRLTVL.